Listed below are T cell receptor beta chains from one sample, sequenced in a study of beta chain features in type 1 diabetes. Here immunoSEQ multiplex PCR was the method, and the copy in TCRdb shows in-frame clones only, minus some. Of about 130,000 clones in the sample, around 8.8% are singletons; the top ten hold roughly 0.75%. Sequencing input: central memory CD4+ T cells from blood. The origin of the receptors is a man under 40 with type 1 diabetes. The CDR3 runs from the conserved cysteine through the conserved F or W. The D gene is left open where the match is weak. Not every row has a clone size; where given, it reads once, few, many or a size class.

D gene,clone size,J gene,V gene,CDR3 protein,CDR3 DNA
NA,few,TRBJ2-7,TRBV7-3,CASSLTGRGEQYF,TGTGCCAGCAGCTTAACAGGGAGAGGGGAGCAGTACTTC
NA,few,TRBJ1-6,TRBV7-9,CASSLGENSPLHF,TGTGCCAGCAGCTTAGGGGAGAATTCACCCCTCCACTTT
NA,NA,TRBJ2-1,TRBV7-9,CASSLGGFNEQFF,TGTGCCAGCAGCTTAGGAGGGTTCAATGAGCAGTTCTTC
NA,few,TRBJ2-5,TRBV7-9,CASSPSGGETQYF,TGTGCCAGCAGCCCGTCCGGGGGAGAGACCCAGTACTTC
TRBD1,few,TRBJ2-7,TRBV5-4,CASSVNRGQSYEQYF,TGTGCCAGCAGCGTGAACAGGGGGCAGTCCTACGAGCAGTACTTC
NA,NA,TRBJ2-5,TRBV7-2,CASSPQGETQYF,TGTGCCAGCAGCCCGCAGGGGGAGACCCAGTACTTC
TRBD2,NA,TRBJ2-1,TRBV9,CASSISGGYNEQFF,TGTGCCAGCAGCATTAGCGGGGGGTACAATGAGCAGTTCTTC
NA,few,TRBJ2-1,TRBV5-4,CASSLATGGRGEQFF,TGTGCCAGCAGCCTTGCAACGGGGGGCCGTGGGGAGCAGTTCTTC
NA,NA,TRBJ2-2,TRBV2,CAGRDTYTGELFF,TGTGCCGGCCGGGACACATACACCGGGGAGCTGTTTTTT
NA,NA,TRBJ1-4,TRBV7-9,CASSLKGTNEKLFF,TGTGCCAGCAGCTTAAAGGGGACTAATGAAAAACTGTTTTTT
TRBD1,few,TRBJ2-5,TRBV6-6,CASSDSTGIETQYF,TGTGCCAGCAGTGACTCGACAGGGATAGAGACCCAGTACTTC
NA,NA,TRBJ1-2,TRBV2,CASRYSNYGYTF,TGTGCCAGCAGGTACAGTAACTATGGCTACACCTTC